These T cell receptor beta chains were read from a single sample in a study of T cells expressing NK-cell markers. TCRdb re-called the 5' RACE reads and gives one entry per CDR3 protein, without DNA. This table lists 350,000 to 400,000 distinct CDR3 sequences. Input material: blood T cells: a sorted CD56 or NKG2C T cell subset, CD4+ or CD8+ T cells, or bulk PBMC T cells (not recorded which). The receptors here all came from a woman between 50 and 59 years old in good health. Each CDR3 is given with its conserved first and last residue.

>TRBV11-3|TRBJ2-3
CASSNPAGGYTDTQYF
>TRBV7-9|TRBJ2-1
CASSSGLAGKDHYNEQFF
>TRBV5-6|TRBJ2-3
CASSFRGGRAIDTQYF
>TRBV11-2|TRBJ2-5
CASTTAPWETQYF
>TRBV5-1|TRBJ2-7
CASSVYFAGQEAYEQYF
>TRBV24-1|TRBJ2-2
CATSAPRGSGRIWAGELFF
>TRBV7-2|TRBJ2-1
CASSLDWASGREHNEQFF
>TRBV6-5|TRBJ1-2
CASSYHDRAMNGYTF
>TRBV29-1|TRBJ2-2
CSASVSGTGELFF
>TRBV20-1|TRBJ1-1
CSARGWGRGMNTEAFF
>TRBV5-1|TRBJ2-2
CASRGTSLTGELFF
>TRBV28|TRBJ1-5
CATYEGNQPQHF
>TRBV4-1|TRBJ2-1
CASSQNHLSGSYNEQFF
>TRBV5-1|TRBJ2-1
CASSRDFSSYNEQFF
>TRBV5-1|TRBJ1-5
CASSLVGGLSAQHF
>TRBV5-1|TRBJ2-2
CASSPFVATGELFF
>TRBV6-5|TRBJ2-3
CASSYSTSGDTQYF
>TRBV5-1|TRBJ1-2
CASSVGTGQVKGGYTF
>TRBV5-1|TRBJ2-1
CASSFRGRSSYNEQFF
>TRBV24-1|TRBJ2-2
CATSDPRQGSDTGELFF
>TRBV19|TRBJ2-1
CASSIGPLEHNEQFF
>TRBV5-6|TRBJ2-3
CASTGLATDTQYF
>TRBV6-2/TRBV6-3|TRBJ2-7
CASSLTSGFYEQYF
>TRBV12-3/TRBV12-4|TRBJ1-2
CASSLGVGYGYTF
>TRBV2|TRBJ1-2
CASSAPGGQYGYTF
>TRBV11-3|TRBJ2-2
CASSPNPPQGYTGELFF
>TRBV20-1|TRBJ2-5
CSASWGADQETQYF
>TRBV14|TRBJ2-1
CASSQVTLAYNEQFF
>TRBV5-1|TRBJ2-5
CASSVGPAGYQETQYF